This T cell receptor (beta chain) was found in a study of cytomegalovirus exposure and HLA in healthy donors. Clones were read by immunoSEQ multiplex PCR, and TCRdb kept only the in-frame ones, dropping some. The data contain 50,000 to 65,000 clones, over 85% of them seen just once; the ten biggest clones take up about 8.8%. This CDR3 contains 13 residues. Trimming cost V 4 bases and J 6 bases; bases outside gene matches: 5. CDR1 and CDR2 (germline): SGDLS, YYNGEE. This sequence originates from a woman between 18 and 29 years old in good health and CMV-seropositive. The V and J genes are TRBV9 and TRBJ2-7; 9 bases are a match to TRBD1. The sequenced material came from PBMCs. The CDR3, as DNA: TGTGCCAGCAGCCCAGGGACAGGGACCGAGCAGTACTTC. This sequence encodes CASSPGTGTEQYF.